The sequence of this T cell receptor beta chain was determined in a study of shared clonotypes between healthy human individuals. Study as a whole: Samples came from a couple of female and a few male donors aged 18 to 49. Per donor, three plates held CD4 naive cells, three held CD4 memory, two held CD8 naive and one held CD8 memory. Study results and caveats: Non-shared clonotypes showed lower generation probabilities than clonotypes common to all four donors.

TCRdb's copy holds only in-frame clones and misses some; the assay was immunoSEQ multiplex PCR. The sample comprises more than 2,000,000 clones, about 92% of which are singletons, and over 0.12% rests with the top ten. Nashville, Tennessee was home to all donors, each a Caucasian adult. Comment on this clone: The antigen is undetermined.

The CDR3 is 13 amino acids. The V end was cut by 5 bases, the J end by 6 bases, with 14 bases between. Germline CDR1 LNHDA, CDR2 SQIVND (reference sequence). The rearrangement links TRBV19 to TRBJ2-7, with TRBD1 as a possible D gene (6 bases). This TCR derives from a man younger than 30 in good health. Sequencing used naive CD4+ T cells sorted from blood. Subset noted: CD45RA+ positively selected. The CDR3 DNA reads as TGTGCCAGTAGTGTTACAGGGTCGGGCGAGCAGTACTTC. Translating it yields CASSVTGSGEQYF.